Listed here is a single T cell receptor beta chain. Its binding antigen is unknown. Base qualities are missing; no much larger clone stands one base away. This sample was included in a study of Ad26.COV2.S vaccination and SARS-CoV-2 variants listed by TCRdb under 2021. Broadly, across the study: Vaccine-arm donors were drawn from COV1001, a multicentre, randomized, double-blind, placebo-controlled phase I-IIa trial of Ad26.COV2.S in healthy adults. A total of 32 samples were included in the TCR-sequenced set, comprising roughly 19 Ad26.COV2.S vaccine recipients, 5 placebo recipients and 8 SARS-CoV-2 convalescent individuals. TCRbeta repertoire sequencing served as the tool for gauging how specific and how broad the SARS-CoV-2-reactive T cell receptors were following Ad26.COV2.S vaccination. Dosing of Ad26.COV2.S was intramuscular, at either 5x10^10 or 1x10^11 viral particles, delivered as one shot or as two shots spaced 56 days apart. Blinding of investigators to trial group allocation was maintained during experiments and outcome assessment. Trial participants were randomized into five groups of five: low-dose or high-dose Ad26.COV2.S given once or twice, or placebo on both occasions.

Study-wide findings and limitations: After vaccination, spike-specific CD8+ and CD4+ T cell responses were reported to show substantial breadth. Vaccine and placebo recipients had similar non-spike TCR breadth, a finding consistent with the vaccine containing only spike. The study was not powered to compare responses between vaccine doses or regimens. It was noted by the authors that total T cell responses may have been underestimated by the TCR breadth and depth analyses. Spike-specific TCR breadth was higher in Ad26.COV2.S recipients than in placebo recipients (P = 0.0014).

V is pared back by 6 bases and J by 6 bases, with 10 bases lying between the germline termini. The CDR3 covers 12 residues, taking in both the cysteine and the phenylalanine. Only the CDR3 portion is preserved as DNA: 36 bases, with reading frame beginning at the first base. CDR1 is given as MNHEY and CDR2 as SMNVEV, both from the germline V gene (reference sequence). The treatment or condition label corresponds to: around 19 received Ad26.COV2.S at low or high dose, single or two shots; several received placebo; per-sample allocation not given. Repertoires of vaccine and placebo recipients were sequenced from samples collected on day 63 after the first injection. In Cohort 1b, roughly 26 adults aged 18-55 years were enrolled at a single site in Boston, USA, between 29 July and 7 August 2020. As a vaccine, Ad26.COV2.S was a replication-incompetent adenovirus type 26 vector that expressed a prefusion-stabilized SARS-CoV-2 spike protein derived from the original Wuhan strain.

The immunoSEQ Assay was used to sequence TCRbeta CDR3 regions. After extraction, genomic DNA underwent amplification by bias-controlled multiplex PCR, followed by high-throughput sequencing. The published analysis was carried out like this. Collapsing and filtering of sequences were performed to quantify the absolute abundance of each unique TCRbeta CDR3 region. Usable DNA was measured by amplifying reference genes present in all nucleated cells, and TCRbeta template counts were normalized to that usable DNA to estimate T cell fraction. Repertoire TCRs were annotated as SARS-CoV-2-specific by exact matching of V gene, CDR3 amino acid sequence and J gene to a known reactive TCR set. MIRA supplied the reference SARS-CoV-2 TCR set, which was filtered for enrichment in COVID-19-positive ImmuneCODE repertoires so that public or cross-reactive TCRs were removed. Drawing on the MIRA antigens, annotated TCRs were analysed further at the level of specific ORF or position within ORF. Depth was the summed frequency of annotated unique rearrangements, while breadth was defined as annotated unique rearrangements over total unique productive rearrangements. Two-sided Wilcoxon rank-sum tests were used to compare TCR breadth between groups. The table was pulled from immuneACCESS by TCRdb, which kept in-frame rearrangements only. Such tables lose some clones; where checked, under half of the loss comes from unresolved V genes, and the rest has no known cause. D and trimming come from the DNA, and the V and J calls and clone size come from that table. For this sample the table gives over 300,000 clones, of which about four fifths were detected only once. About 7.1% of the sample lies in the top ten.

The sequence is built from TRBV27 and TRBJ2-3; the D gene remains uncertain. This receptor was identified in a person between 18 and 65 years old who received the Ad26.COV2.S COVID-19 vaccine or a placebo. Here the sequenced sample was peripheral blood, taken in a trial of Ad26.COV2.S vaccine versus placebo. The nucleotides read TGTGCCAGCAGCTTGAATTTCGATACGCAGTATTTT. Translation gives CASSLNFDTQYF.